Below, 30 T cell receptor beta chains from the same sample are listed, as sequenced in a study of CXCR3-negative and CXCR3-positive naive CD8 T cells. It was by 5' RACE with UMI labels that the TRB cDNA libraries were prepared. TCRdb re-called the 5' RACE reads and catalogs CDR3 proteins one per entry, DNA excluded. The sample shows 70,000 to 100,000 distinct CDR3 sequences, and approximately 1% sits with its ten largest clones. The sequenced sample consisted of naive CXCR3- CD8+ T cells from blood. Subset: CD45RO-CCR7+CD27+CD95- naive CD8+ T cells lacking CXCR3 (TNR3-). Receptors were obtained from a human donor in good health. Some clones in this sample may be carry-over from other donors' samples.

This chain connects TRBV7-6 to TRBJ2-7; the D gene TCRdb calls, TRBD1, cannot be checked with no DNA. Germline assignment: CDR1 SGHVS and CDR2 FNYEAQ. The CDR3 loop spans 14 amino acids. The CDR3 sequence: CASSLVDRGYEQYF.

The chain couples TRBV5-4 to TRBJ2-6. The CDR3 runs to 15 residues. Germline loops: CDR1 SGHNT, CDR2 YYREEE (reference sequence). The CDR3 loop reads CASSETRTRANVPTF.

The rearrangement links TRBV14 to TRBJ1-6; the D call of TRBD1 rests on TCRdb alone, since no DNA is present to check it. There are 16 residues in the CDR3. From germline, CDR1 is SGHDN and CDR2 FVKESK. The CDR3 is CASSQSSWESNSPLHF.

The V and J genes are TRBV4-1 and TRBJ2-5; TCRdb's D call of TRBD2 is untestable without DNA. The CDR3 is made up of 15 amino acids. Germline assignment: CDR1 MGHRA and CDR2 YSYEKL. CDR3 sequence reads: CASSPHGRADETQYF.

The rearrangement links TRBV29-1 to TRBJ2-1; TCRdb picks TRBD2, but there is no DNA to check that call. Germline V lookup: CDR1 SQVTM, CDR2 ANQGSEA. The CDR3 has 12 residues. CDR3 region: CSAWTSGGERVF.

J is TRBJ2-5 and V is TRBV20-1; TCRdb indicates TRBD2, and absent DNA this call remains unverified. In germline, CDR1 is DFQATT, CDR2 SNEGSKA (reference sequence). The CDR3 has 15 residues. CDR3 sequence: CSARKASGDQETQYF.

The V call is TRBV3-1, the J call TRBJ2-7; the D gene TCRdb calls, TRBD1, cannot be checked with no DNA. Per germline, CDR1 LGHDT and CDR2 YNNKEL (reference sequence). The CDR3 loop spans 15 amino acids. CDR3 loop: CASSQGLSGFYEQYF.

The V and J genes are TRBV28 and TRBJ2-1; TCRdb reports TRBD1, a call that lacks DNA to check it against. Germline CDR1 MDHEN, CDR2 SYDVKM. CDR3 length equals 16 residues. The CDR3 is CASSLGLDNGYNEQFF. The complete variable domain, with remaining parts taken from reference TRBV28 and TRBJ2-1, reads DVKVTQSSRYLVKRTGEKVFLECVQDMDHENMFWYRQDPGLGLRLIYFSYDVKMKEKGDIPEGYSVSREKKERFSLILESASTNQTSMYLCASSLGLDNGYNEQFFGPGTRLTVL.

The chain carries TRBV7-9 and TRBJ2-3. The CDR3 consists of 15 residues. Germline assignment: CDR1 SEHNR and CDR2 FQNEAQ (reference sequence). CDR3 sequence reads: CASSLALLEEDTQYF.

This sequence joins TRBV5-1 and TRBJ1-1; TCRdb gives TRBD1 as the D gene, but with no DNA this cannot be confirmed. CDR3 length equals 12 residues. Germline CDR1 reads SGHRS; CDR2 reads YFSETQ. This chain's CDR3 is CASSSPQGEAFF. The whole variable domain, remainder taken from reference TRBV5-1 and TRBJ1-1, is KAGVTQTPRYLIKTRGQQVTLSCSPISGHRSVSWYQQTPGQGLQFLFEYFSETQRNKGNFPGRFSGRQFSNSRSEMNVSTLELGDSALYLCASSSPQGEAFFGQGTRLTVV.

The chain carries TRBV28 and TRBJ2-5; there is no DNA to check the TCRdb D call of TRBD2. CDR1 and CDR2 from the germline V gene are MDHEN and SYDVKM. The CDR3 covers 15 residues. The CDR3 loop reads CASRGGTSGQETQYF.

The chain couples TRBV27 to TRBJ2-7; there is no DNA to check the TCRdb D call of TRBD2. The CDR3 is made up of 15 amino acids. Germline V gene data show CDR1 as MNHEY and CDR2 as SMNVEV (reference sequence). The CDR3 loop reads CASTPAQGIGGEQYF.

This chain connects TRBV4-1 to TRBJ2-5. CDR1 and CDR2 from the germline V gene are MGHRA and YSYEKL. This CDR3 is 15 amino acids long. The CDR3 spells CASSRISSVQETQYF.

The rearrangement links TRBV12-3 or TRBV12-4 to TRBJ2-7. The CDR3 is 13 residues long. The CDR3 reads CASSLAPWYEQYF.

This chain uses TRBV7-9 with TRBJ2-1; lacking DNA, the TRBD2 call made by TCRdb goes unchecked. Germline V CDR1 and CDR2: SEHNR, FQNEAQ (reference sequence). The CDR3 has 16 residues. The CDR3 here is CASSPTVIGSYNEQFF. Full variable domain (remainder filled in from reference TRBV7-9 and TRBJ2-1): DTGVSQNPRHKITKRGQNVTFRCDPISEHNRLYWYRQTLGQGPEFLTYFQNEAQLEKSRLLSDRFSAERPKGSFSTLEIQRTEQGDSAMYLCASSPTVIGSYNEQFFGPGTRLTVL.

The genes are TRBV4-2 and TRBJ2-7; TCRdb lists TRBD2, though no DNA is available to test this call. Germline V gene sequence: CDR1 LGHNA, CDR2 YNFKEQ. CDR3 size: 16 residues. The CDR3 is CASSQYELAGSYEQYF.

The rearrangement links TRBV29-1 to TRBJ2-7. Germline V gene lookup returns CDR1 SQVTM and CDR2 ANQGSEA. The CDR3 extends over 13 amino acids. The CDR3: CSVVLTDSYEQYF.

This CDR3 reads CSVALAGGRYNEQFF. V is TRBV29-1 and J is TRBJ2-1; with no DNA, the TCRdb D assignment of TRBD2 cannot be verified. The CDR3 contains 15 residues. Germline V CDR1 and CDR2: SQVTM, ANQGSEA.

The chain has TRBV29-1 and TRBJ2-7; TCRdb selects TRBD1, and the lack of DNA leaves this call unchecked. The germline V gene has CDR1 SQVTM and CDR2 ANQGSEA. The CDR3 extends over 14 amino acids. The CDR3 protein is CSVVPRDEPYEQYF.

The chain combines TRBV6-5 with TRBJ1-5. The CDR3 covers 14 residues. Germline CDR1 MNHEY, CDR2 SVGAGI. CDR3 loop: CASSYSGGVEPQHF.

The genes are TRBV11-2 and TRBJ2-2; TCRdb names TRBD1, which stays unverified in the absence of DNA. CDR3 length: 17 amino acids. CDR1 is SGHAT, CDR2 FQNNGV, per germline. CDR3 sequence: CASSLDLLGAETGELFF.

The chain recombines TRBV16 with TRBJ1-2; TCRdb names TRBD1, which stays unverified in the absence of DNA. The CDR3 has 13 residues. Per germline, CDR1 KGHSY and CDR2 FQNENV. The CDR3 spells CASSQSSGYGYTF. The full variable domain, completed using reference TRBV16 and TRBJ1-2, is GEEVAQTPKHLVRGEGQKAKLYCAPIKGHSYVFWYQQVLKNEFKFLISFQNENVFDETGMPKERFSAKCLPNSPCSLEIQATKLEDSAVYFCASSQSSGYGYTFGSGTRLTVV.

The V and J genes are TRBV6-5 and TRBJ2-1; TCRdb names TRBD1, which stays unverified in the absence of DNA. In germline, CDR1 is MNHEY, CDR2 SVGAGI. This CDR3 contains 15 residues. This CDR3 reads CASSGGLGLHNEQFF.

The chain recombines TRBV3-1 with TRBJ2-1. The CDR3 spans 15 residues. Germline assignment: CDR1 LGHDT and CDR2 YNNKEL (reference sequence). The chain's CDR3 is CASSHGSSSYNEQFF.

V is TRBV6-2 or TRBV6-3 and J is TRBJ2-1; TCRdb returns TRBD1, unconfirmable since there is no DNA. This CDR3 is 15 amino acids long. From germline, CDR1 is MNHEY and CDR2 SVGEGT. CDR3 sequence reads: CASRKPGQGNNEQLF.

The chain joins TRBV29-1 to TRBJ2-7. Germline V CDR1 and CDR2: SQVTM, ANQGSEA. The CDR3 has 15 amino acids. The CDR3 loop is CSVEAPGRGSYEQYF.

The genes are TRBV6-5 and TRBJ2-3. The CDR3 totals 12 residues. Per the germline V gene, CDR1 is MNHEY and CDR2 is SVGAGI. This CDR3 reads CASSKNTGTQYF.

This chain connects TRBV7-8 to TRBJ1-5; TCRdb returns TRBD1, unconfirmable since there is no DNA. The germline gives CDR1 SGHVS, CDR2 FQNEAQ. The CDR3 contains 14 residues. The CDR3 reads CASSLVQADPPQHF.

The CDR3 protein is CSVTGQVNTEAFF. The chain combines TRBV29-1 with TRBJ1-1; as DNA is missing, the TRBD1 call by TCRdb cannot be tested. Germline CDR1 reads SQVTM; CDR2 reads ANQGSEA. CDR3 size: 13 residues.

The gene calls are TRBV25-1 and TRBJ2-1. The length of the CDR3 is 15 residues. Germline V gene lookup returns CDR1 MGHDK and CDR2 SYGVNS. The CDR3 reads CASSEFPSPYNEQFF. The variable domain in full, completed from reference TRBV25-1 and TRBJ2-1, reads EADIYQTPRYLVIGTGKKITLECSQTMGHDKMYWYQQDPGMELHLIHYSYGVNSTEKGDLSSESTVSRIRTEHFPLTLESARPSHTSQYLCASSEFPSPYNEQFFGPGTRLTVL.